This T cell receptor beta chain came from a study of blood T cell repertoires in COVID-19 (dated by TCRdb to the early 2020s). For the wider study: Collaborator samples came from the United States, Italy and Spain and covered acute and convalescent phases of COVID-19. The material from the prospective study consisted of cDNA or gDNA derived from T cells, B-cell-depleted T cells, or PBMCs. Deeply sampled blood TCRbeta repertoires from subjects exposed to, actively infected with, or recovered from COVID-19 were included in the dataset. The repertoires were released in a freely available public database intended as a resource for research on the immune response to SARS-CoV-2. The samples were drawn from the first 160 participants of the ongoing ImmuneRACE study and from 950 to 1,500 subjects provided by 6 global collaborators. Sample metadata almost always included a de-identified subject ID, COVID-19 status, age in years and sex. Where HLA class I and class II types were available, the types were taken from metadata supplied by the sample provider, not from assay-based typing.

To note about this clone: The antigen it binds to is not known. Per-base quality was not reported, and no clone a single base away is much larger than it.

The germline ends are 17 bases apart after V is trimmed by 1 base and J by 1 base. The CDR3 contains 17 residues, cysteine and phenylalanine counted. Of the read, only the CDR3 DNA is kept; its 51 bases are in frame from base 1. Looking up the germline V gene yields CDR1 SGHRS and CDR2 YFSETQ. TCRbeta CDR3 regions were amplified from genomic DNA by means of the immunoSEQ Assay, a bias-controlled multiplex PCR. The authors' analysis ran thus. Nucleated cell counts per sample were estimated from amplification of reference gene primers within the assay. Sequence reads were collapsed and filtered to measure the absolute abundance of every unique TCRbeta CDR3 rearrangement. For each sample, productive Simpson clonality was calculated as the square root of Simpson's diversity index over productive rearrangements. TCRdb stores this immuneACCESS table with in-frame sequences only. Part of the clones is absent; in the studies checked, under half of the shortfall reflects unresolved V genes, and no reason is known for the rest. That table supplies the V and J calls and clone size; D and trimming were determined from the DNA. The sample includes approximately 110,000 clones, with around 80% observed a single time. Approximately 15% of the sample is taken by the ten largest.

Collaborating institutions collected whole blood in K2EDTA tubes following their own protocols. For TCRbeta analysis, collaborator samples were shipped as frozen whole blood, as isolated PBMCs, or as DNA extracted from either sample type. Paper-wide results and their limitations: The amount of clinical and demographic metadata varied by source and participant and was provided uncurated.

The sample was peripheral blood. Recombination joined TRBV5-1 with TRBJ1-1; no D gene can be assigned with confidence. This receptor was obtained from a woman of 80 years or more with acute or convalescent COVID-19. The DNA reads as follows: TGCGCCAGCAGCTTGTCTGGGTCGGCACGGGAGAACACTGAAGCTTTCTTT. Its coded protein is CASSLSGSARENTEAFF.